These 24 T cell receptor beta chains originate from one sample sequenced in a study of tumor-infiltrating lymphocytes in primary liver carcinoma. Researchers generated TCR beta cDNA from about 0.5 ug of total RNA, relying on a constant-region primer. Each TCR beta library was derived from three nested multiplex PCR rounds that employed slightly modified ARM-PCR. The two initial PCR rounds, ten to eleven cycles each, used TRBV1-TRBV30 forward and C-beta reverse primers. TCRdb used MiXCR to reprocess the multiplex PCR reads, holding one entry per CDR3 protein. The sample records approximately 300,000 distinct CDR3 sequences, 50% to 70% being singletons. Germline DNA was extracted alongside blood RNA, which was obtained from unsorted whole blood. The sequenced sample consisted of peripheral blood. The receptors were sampled from a man aged 40-50 years with primary liver carcinoma and hepatitis B virus infection.

J is TRBJ1-5 and V is TRBV6-1; tentatively, D is TRBD1 (5 bases). The CDR3 totals 14 residues. Trimming removed 3 bases at V and 9 bases at J, with 15 bases between. Germline V gene sequence: CDR1 MNHNS, CDR2 SASEGT. CDR3 residues: CASSEAREWAPQHF. Here the CDR3 DNA reads TGTGCCAGCAGTGAGGCCAGGGAATGGGCGCCCCAGCATTTT.

The chain has TRBV4-3 and TRBJ2-7, with 9 bases that match TRBD2. The length of the CDR3 is 15 residues. Trimming took 0 bases from V and 4 from J; bases not matched to a gene: 4. Looked up from germline, CDR1 is LGHNA and CDR2 is YSLEER. This chain's CDR3 is CASSQDGGRVYEQYF. CDR3 DNA: TGCGCCAGCAGCCAAGATGGCGGGAGGGTATACGAGCAGTACTTC.

V and J are TRBV29-1 and TRBJ2-2, with D perhaps TRBD2 (6 bases). CDR3 size: 15 residues. The V end lost 4 bases, the J end lost 3 bases, and 15 bases lay between the germline ends. Per germline, CDR1 SQVTM and CDR2 ANQGSEA. The CDR3 coding sequence is TGCAGCGTTGTATTCTCGGGAGCCGACACCGGGGAGCTGTTTTTT. Its translation: CSVVFSGADTGELFF.

V gene TRBV5-4 combines with J gene TRBJ2-7; 10 bases align to TRBD2. V dropped 2 bases and J dropped 5; count of bases not matched to a gene: 7. CDR1 is SGHNT, CDR2 YYREEE, per germline (reference sequence). This CDR3 contains 15 residues. The CDR3 protein is CASSFTLAGVNEQYF. The CDR3 nucleotides read TGTGCCAGCAGCTTTACTCTAGCGGGAGTTAACGAGCAGTACTTC.

On this clonotype: This may be a read error: a much more frequent sequence differs by one nucleotide. This sequence joins TRBV6-6 and TRBJ2-3; TRBD2 matches at 8 bases. This CDR3 is 15 amino acids long. Looked up from germline, CDR1 is MNHNY and CDR2 is SVGAGI (reference sequence). CDR3 protein: CTSSYSSGSVDTQYF. The CDR3 DNA follows: TGTACCAGCAGTTACTCGAGCGGGAGTGTAGATACGCAGTATTTT.

The chain recombines TRBV30 with TRBJ1-1; weak D call: TRBD1 (5 bases). The CDR3 extends over 13 amino acids. In germline, CDR1 is GTSNPN, CDR2 SVGIG (reference sequence). Deletions cut 0 bases from V and 4 bases from J, with 9 bases between. CDR3 coding DNA: TGTGCCTGGAGTGTTGGAGGGACCACTGAAGCTTTCTTT. This gives the protein CAWSVGGTTEAFF.

This clonotype was counted at least ten times. CDR3 bases: TGTGCCAGCAGCTTAGAGCCGAGCGTCACAGATACGCAGTATTTT. Encoded protein: CASSLEPSVTDTQYF. This sequence joins TRBV11-1 and TRBJ2-3; D not certain. CDR1 and CDR2 (germline): SGHAT, FQDESV (reference sequence). This CDR3 is 15 amino acids long. Trimming pared 1 base from V and 2 bases from J, leaving 10 bases between.

Worth noting for this clonotype: Mismatch with germline at one junction end may stem from a read error. The rearrangement joins TRBV20-1 to TRBJ2-3; perhaps TRBD2 as D (6 bases). CDR1 and CDR2 (germline): DFQATT, SNEGSKA (reference sequence). The CDR3 contains 13 residues. The CDR3 spells CSAVQPDGSTQYF. Written as DNA, the CDR3 is TGCAGTGCTGTCCAACCCGACGGGAGCACGCAATATTTT.

Note on this clonotype: A much larger clone differs from this one at a single base, so this may be a read error. V gene TRBV10-2 combines with J gene TRBJ1-6; 7 bases line up with TRBD1. Per germline, CDR1 WSHSY and CDR2 SAAADI. The CDR3 sequence is 17 residues long. The V gene end was trimmed by 0 bases and the J gene end by 7 bases; junction bases not matched to a gene: 9. The CDR3 DNA reads as TGCGCCAGCAGTGAGTCGCCAGGGGGAAACTGGAATTCACCCCTCCACTTT. It specifies CASSESPGGNWNSPLHF.

Notes on this clonotype: The CDR3 ends on some other residue instead of the conserved phenylalanine or tryptophan, so this is likely a read error. J is TRBJ1-3 and V is TRBV5-6, with 7 bases lining up with TRBD1. The V and J ends lost 6 bases and 2 bases, in that order; junction bases with no gene match: 11. This CDR3 region has 16 residues. CDR1 is SGHDT and CDR2 is YYEEEE in the germline V gene. This CDR3 reads CASTSRVGQAGNTIYV. Here the CDR3 DNA reads TGTGCCAGCACCTCCAGGGTTGGACAGGCTGGAAACACCATATATGTT.

This clonotype appeared a few times. It may be a read error: a sequence one base away is much more abundant. This likely comes from a read error, as the CDR3 has no conserved phenylalanine or tryptophan at its end. V usage is TRBV4-1 and J usage is TRBJ2-3, with a possible D match to TRBD2 (5 bases). Deletions cut 2 bases from V and 6 bases from J, with 9 bases between. The germline V gene encodes CDR1 MGHRA and CDR2 YSYEKL. This CDR3 has 13 amino acids. The CDR3 DNA follows: TGCGCCAGCAGCCAATCGGAGGCGGATACGCAGTATCTT. Protein: CASSQSEADTQYL.

The CDR3 protein is CASSPTASNTEAFF. DNA for the CDR3: TGCGCCAGCAGCCCGACAGCCTCGAACACTGAAGCTTTCTTT. The genes are TRBV5-1 and TRBJ1-1; D is possibly TRBD1 (5 bases). CDR3 length: 14 residues. V was trimmed by 4 bases and J by 1 base, leaving 11 bases between them. Looked up from germline, CDR1 is SGHRS and CDR2 is YFSETQ.

This clonotype was picked up one time. Lacking the conserved final phenylalanine or tryptophan, this CDR3 likely reflects a read error. This chain links TRBV11-2 with TRBJ2-1, with D uncertain. Trimming removed 1 base at V and 8 bases at J, with 24 bases between. This CDR3 is 18 amino acids long. Per germline, CDR1 SGHAT and CDR2 FQNNGV. The DNA of the CDR3 is TGTGCCAGCAGCTTAGTCCCTCCTCCTAATAGTAGTTGGGATGAGCAGTTCTCC. This sequence encodes CASSLVPPPNSSWDEQFS.

Concerning this clonotype: One base away lies a much larger clone, so this may be a sequencing read error. The rearrangement links TRBV6-5 to TRBJ2-1; D is tentatively TRBD1 or TRBD2 (5 bases each). The CDR3 spans 12 residues. CDR1 is MNHEY and CDR2 is SVGAGI in the germline V gene. The ends were cut back, 8 bases at V and 9 bases at J, with 14 bases in the middle. The CDR3 region is CASSERGCEQFF. The CDR3 DNA reads TGTGCCAGCTCCGAGAGGGGCTGTGAGCAGTTCTTC.

Concerning this clonotype itself: Being one base from a much bigger clone, this may be a read error. The genes are TRBV10-3 and TRBJ1-1; perhaps TRBD1 as D (5 bases). Looked up from germline, CDR1 is ENHRY and CDR2 is SYGVKD. The V gene lost 2 bases and the J gene lost 11 bases, with 15 bases spanning the gap. This CDR3 spans 13 amino acids. DNA for the CDR3: TGTGCCATCAGTGAGGGGCAGGGAGTGGGGGCTTTCTTT. Translated, it gives CAISEGQGVGAFF.

This clonotype has more than one count but fewer than ten. The chain uses TRBV12-3 or TRBV12-4 and TRBJ2-7; tentative D call: TRBD2 (6 bases). The length of the CDR3 is 14 residues. V was cut by 8 bases and J by 2 bases, with 16 bases left in between. The CDR3 is CASATTSGTYEQYF. The CDR3, as DNA: TGTGCCAGCGCAACGACTAGTGGAACCTACGAGCAGTACTTC.

A single count supports this clonotype. Just one base apart from a much larger clone, this may be a read error. The V gene is TRBV6-1, the J gene TRBJ2-1, with 9 bases matching TRBD2. V shed 3 bases, J shed 12 bases, and the junction held 12 bases outside the gene matches. From germline, CDR1 is MNHNS and CDR2 SASEGT. There are 15 residues in the CDR3. The CDR3 DNA is TGTGCCAGCAGTGATAGCGGGAGTCCCTTCGATGGGCAGTTCTTC. Protein: CASSDSGSPFDGQFF.

The J gene is TRBJ2-3, the V gene TRBV24-1; no reliable D call. The CDR3 covers 13 residues. CDR1 and CDR2 (germline): KGHDR, SFDVKD. Trimming left V 4 bases short and J 2 bases short, with 6 bases between. CDR3: CATSEAYTDTQYF. The DNA of the CDR3 is TGTGCCACCAGTGAGGCCTACACAGATACGCAGTATTTT.

This clonotype was seen many times. The J gene is TRBJ1-2, the V gene TRBV12-3 or TRBV12-4; D call uncertain. V shed 3 bases and J shed 8 bases, with 10 bases lying between them. The CDR3 has 12 residues. CDR3 sequence (DNA): TGTGCCAGCAGTTTCGGGCAATTAGGCTACACCTTC. Translating it yields CASSFGQLGYTF.

Concerning this clonotype: This may be a read error, as it is one base from a much larger clone. The CDR3 loop is CASSHLNNEQFF. DNA for the CDR3: TGTGCCAGCAGTCACTTAAACAATGAGCAGTTCTTC. The V gene is TRBV6-2 or TRBV6-3, the J gene TRBJ2-1; the D is unclear. The CDR3 is made up of 12 amino acids. Between the trimmed V and J ends, which lost 5 bases and 5 bases, there was a span of 7 bases. CDR1 and CDR2 from the germline V gene are MNHEY and SVGEGT.

Points on this clonotype: A read error may explain this, as a much larger clone is one base away. The chain links TRBV11-2 to TRBJ2-3; 10 nucleotides align to TRBD2. V lost 4 bases to trimming and J lost 7 bases; unmatched junction nucleotides: 14. The CDR3 contains 17 residues. Germline CDR1 SGHAT, CDR2 FQNNGV. CDR3 coding DNA: TGTGCCAGCAGCTCCGGCGTGGCAAGCGGGAGGGCATATACGCAGTATTTT. Amino acids: CASSSGVASGRAYTQYF. Together with reference TRBV11-2 and TRBJ2-3, the CDR3 gives the full variable domain: EAGVAQSPRYKIIEKRQSVAFWCNPISGHATLYWYQQILGQGPKLLIQFQNNGVVDDSQLPKDRFSAERLKGVDSTLKIQPAKLEDSAVYLCASSSGVASGRAYTQYFGPGTRLTVL.

As regards this clonotype: A clone one base away is much larger, so this may be a read error. The chain couples TRBV28 to TRBJ1-2; D is unresolved. The CDR3 has 13 residues. The germline CDR1 and CDR2 sequences are MDHEN and SYDVKM. Trimming removed 5 bases at V and 3 bases at J, with 10 bases between. CDR3 sequence: CASSTDKDYGYTF. In DNA form, the CDR3 reads TGTGCCAGCAGTACTGACAAAGACTATGGCTACACCTTC.

The chain couples TRBV11-2 to TRBJ2-7, with 10 bases identical to TRBD2. The CDR3 has 17 amino acids. The J segment lost 0 bases and the V segment lost 7 bases, leaving 12 bases of the junction unmatched. CDR1 is SGHAT, CDR2 FQNNGV, per germline. Here the CDR3 DNA reads TGTGCCAGCACCGATGAGTGGGCTAGCGGGAGCTCCTACGAGCAGTACTTC. It translates to CASTDEWASGSSYEQYF.

On this clonotype itself: Compared with germline, one end of the junction differs, possibly owing to a read error. This chain joins TRBV5-1 and TRBJ2-2; D gene ambiguous. The germline gives CDR1 SGHRS, CDR2 YFSETQ. This CDR3 comprises 16 residues. The CDR3 sequence: CASRLEGPPNTGELFF. CDR3 sequence (DNA): TGCGCCAGCAGATTGGAAGGGCCGCCGAACACCGGGGAGCTGTTTTTT.